The clone carrying this T cell receptor beta chain turned up a few times. TCRdb re-analysed the RT-PCR reads in MiXCR, keeping a single row per CDR3 protein. The sample lists about 530,000 distinct CDR3 sequences, 12% seen once, with around 9.6% in the top ten. The sample belongs to a study of response to subunit inactivated influenza vaccine. Germline V gives CDR1 SGHRS, CDR2 YFSETQ. The ends were cut back, 4 bases at V and 10 bases at J, with 14 bases in the middle. CDR3 length: 12 residues. This clonotype was sampled from a man in his fifties or sixties who received an inactivated influenza vaccine. Sequenced material: PBMCs from blood, taken on the day of vaccination. The rearrangement joins TRBV5-1 to TRBJ2-5; D may be TRBD1 (6 bases). As DNA, the CDR3 is TGCGCCAGCAGCCCGGCAGGGGCAAGCCAGTACTTC. This codes for CASSPAGASQYF.